The 3 T cell receptor beta chains reported below all come from one sample, sequenced in a study of early T cells in non-severe SARS-CoV-2 infection. TCRdb analysed the 5' RACE reads with MiXCR anew, one entry per CDR3 protein. The sample holds about 69,000 distinct CDR3 sequences, approximately 4.6% seen once. The sample was whole blood, taken at baseline. The receptor source for this set is an adult who was a healthcare worker with PCR-confirmed SARS-CoV-2 infection or an uninfected control (not recorded which). The donor label of this sample is uncertain.

The chain joins TRBV30 to TRBJ1-5; possible D gene TRBD1, 6 bases. The V gene's germline CDR1 is GTSNPN and CDR2 SVGIG (reference sequence). V dropped 0 bases and J dropped 2 bases, with 14 bases sitting between them. This CDR3 has 16 residues. In nucleotides, the CDR3 is TGTGCCTGGAGTGTACAGGGAAGCAGTGGCAATCAGCCCCAGCATTTT. This sequence encodes CAWSVQGSSGNQPQHF.

This clonotype has more than one count but fewer than ten. The J gene is TRBJ1-1, the V gene TRBV20-1; possibly TRBD1 for D (5 bases). The CDR3 runs to 12 residues. The ends were cut back, 3 bases at V and 4 bases at J, with 9 bases in the middle. The V gene's germline CDR1 is DFQATT and CDR2 SNEGSKA (reference sequence). The CDR3 loop is CSASRGPTEAFF. The CDR3 nucleotides are TGCAGTGCTAGCCGGGGCCCCACTGAAGCTTTCTTT.

The chain joins TRBV12-5 to TRBJ1-1; the D gene is possibly TRBD1 (5 bases). Germline V gives CDR1 LGHNT, CDR2 FRNRAP. V gave up 7 bases and J gave up 6 bases, with 15 bases separating them. This CDR3 is built from 13 residues. Written as DNA, the CDR3 is TGTGCTAGTGTTAAGCAGGGAAGCCCTGAAGCTTTCTTT. This gives the protein CASVKQGSPEAFF.